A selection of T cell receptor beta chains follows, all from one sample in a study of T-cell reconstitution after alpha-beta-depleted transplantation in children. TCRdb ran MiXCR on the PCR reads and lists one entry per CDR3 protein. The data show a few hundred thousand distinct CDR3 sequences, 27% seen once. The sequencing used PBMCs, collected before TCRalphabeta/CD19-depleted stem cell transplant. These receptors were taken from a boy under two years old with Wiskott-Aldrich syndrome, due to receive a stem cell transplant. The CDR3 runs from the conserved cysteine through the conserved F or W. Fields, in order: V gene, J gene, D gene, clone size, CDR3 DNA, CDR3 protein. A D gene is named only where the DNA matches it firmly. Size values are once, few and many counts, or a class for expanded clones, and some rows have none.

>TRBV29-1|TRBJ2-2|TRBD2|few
TGCAGCGCCGTAGCGGGAGGGACCGGGGAGCTGTTTTTT
CSAVAGGTGELFF
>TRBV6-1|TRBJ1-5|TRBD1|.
TGTGCCAGCAGTGCCCGAACTCCGGGACAGGGGACCGGCAATCAGCCCCAGCATTTT
CASSARTPGQGTGNQPQHF
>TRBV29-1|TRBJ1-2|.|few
TGCAGCGTTGTGTTGACATTCGGTGGCTACACCTTC
CSVVLTFGGYTF
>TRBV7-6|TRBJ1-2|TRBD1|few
TGTGCCAGCAGTTATAGACAGGGAGGGTATGGCTACACCTTC
CASSYRQGGYGYTF
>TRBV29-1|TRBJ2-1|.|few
TGCAGCGTTGAAATTTCGGCATGGAATGAGCAGTTCTTC
CSVEISAWNEQFF
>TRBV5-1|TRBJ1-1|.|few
TGCGCCAGCAGCTTGGAATCCTGGGGGACTGAAGCTTTCTTT
CASSLESWGTEAFF
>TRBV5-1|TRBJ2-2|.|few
TGCGCCAGCAGCTTGGAGCAGGGAGGATTGCCACCGAACACCGGGGAGCTGTTTTTT
CASSLEQGGLPPNTGELFF
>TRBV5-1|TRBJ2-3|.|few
TGCGCCAGCAGCCCCGGTAACACAGATACGCAGTATTTT
CASSPGNTDTQYF
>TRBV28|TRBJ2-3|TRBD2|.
TGTGCCAGCAGTTTACGGACTAGCGGGATCCCAGATACGCAGTATTTT
CASSLRTSGIPDTQYF
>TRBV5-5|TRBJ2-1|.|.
TGTGCCACCCAGAGGGAGTTCGTGTACAATGAGCAGTTCTTC
CATQREFVYNEQFF
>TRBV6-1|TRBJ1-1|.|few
TGTGCCAGCATACAGGCGGCCGTCACTGAAGCTTTCTTT
CASIQAAVTEAFF
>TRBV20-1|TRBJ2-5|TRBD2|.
TGCAGTGCCGGGAGGGGAGAGACCCAGTACTTC
CSAGRGETQYF
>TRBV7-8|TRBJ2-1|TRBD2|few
TGTGCCAGCAGCTTAGTCTTCAGCGGGACCTCCTACAATGAGCAGTTCTTC
CASSLVFSGTSYNEQFF
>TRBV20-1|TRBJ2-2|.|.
TGCAGTGCGCGAGGAGACACCGGGGAGCTGTTTTTT
CSARGDTGELFF
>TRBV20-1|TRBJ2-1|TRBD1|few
TGCAGTGTAAACCAGGGGGCAAATGAGCAGTTCTTC
CSVNQGANEQFF
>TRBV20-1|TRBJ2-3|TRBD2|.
TGCAGTGCTAGAACCAGCGGGAGGGCGGGTACAGATACGCAGTATTTT
CSARTSGRAGTDTQYF
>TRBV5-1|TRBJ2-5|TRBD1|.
TGCGCCAGCAGCACCGGACAGGGACAAGAGACCCAGTACTTC
CASSTGQGQETQYF
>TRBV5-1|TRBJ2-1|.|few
TGCGCCAGCAGCTTGGCCCTGGGCTACCGCTCCTACAATGAGCAGTTCTTC
CASSLALGYRSYNEQFF
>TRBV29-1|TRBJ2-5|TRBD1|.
TGCAGCGTTGAAGCAACAGGGGGCGAGACCCAGTACTTC
CSVEATGGETQYF
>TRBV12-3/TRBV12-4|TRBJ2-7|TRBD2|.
TGTGCCAGCAGTTTCGGAAGCGGGAGCTACGAGCAGTACTTC
CASSFGSGSYEQYF
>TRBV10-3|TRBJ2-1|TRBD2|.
TGTGCCATCAGTGAGCCAAATGGGCGGGAGTACAATGAGCAGTTCTTC
CAISEPNGREYNEQFF
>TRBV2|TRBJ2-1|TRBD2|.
TGTGCCAGCAGGAGGGGACTAGCTAACCACAATGAGCAGTTCTTC
CASRRGLANHNEQFF
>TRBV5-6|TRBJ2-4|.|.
TGTGCCAGCAGCTTTGCGACAACCAAAAACATTCAGTACTTC
CASSFATTKNIQYF
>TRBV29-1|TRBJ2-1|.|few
TGCAGCGTTGTAAGGGCGAATGAGCAGTTCTTC
CSVVRANEQFF